This record covers a single T cell receptor (beta chain). Assay used: immunoSEQ multiplex PCR; TCRdb lists only in-frame clones, some missing. The sample consists of roughly 120,000 clones, approximately 87% of them appearing once. The data belong to a study of control samples from healthy donors and cancer patients. There are 14 residues in the CDR3. Germline V lookup: CDR1 SGHTA, CDR2 FQGTGA. The V gene lost 5 bases and the J gene lost 2 bases, with 12 bases spanning the gap. The sequence came from a man younger than 40 in good health. The chain has TRBV7-3 and TRBJ1-1; possible D gene TRBD1, 6 bases. Material: blood. DNA for the CDR3: TGTGCCAGCAGCCGGGCAGGGGTAAACACTGAAGCTTTCTTT. Its protein is CASSRAGVNTEAFF.